Sequencing of this TCR beta chain was carried out in a study of blood T cell repertoires in COVID-19. Background on the study: Nucleic acid was either cDNA or gDNA, and it came from T cells, B-cell-depleted T cells, or PBMCs.

CDR3 size: 13 residues. The V and J ends lost 7 bases and 8 bases respectively, with 17 bases between them. In the source study's methods: Reference gene primers were amplified, and this amplification served to estimate nucleated cell counts. The protocol was immunoSEQ multiplex PCR, while the TCRdb copy is restricted to in-frame clones and leaves out a portion. The DNA was the basis for D and trimming; V, J and clone size are from that table. The table lists some 530,000 clones, 70% to 90% of them singletons. The sequencing input was peripheral blood. This TCR came from a human donor in a cohort sampled during active COVID-19. The V call is TRBV12-3 or TRBV12-4, the J call TRBJ1-2; D not resolved. This chain's CDR3 is CASTLDRMRGYTF. CDR3 nucleotides: TGTGCCAGCACCCTCGACCGAATGAGGGGCTACACCTTC.